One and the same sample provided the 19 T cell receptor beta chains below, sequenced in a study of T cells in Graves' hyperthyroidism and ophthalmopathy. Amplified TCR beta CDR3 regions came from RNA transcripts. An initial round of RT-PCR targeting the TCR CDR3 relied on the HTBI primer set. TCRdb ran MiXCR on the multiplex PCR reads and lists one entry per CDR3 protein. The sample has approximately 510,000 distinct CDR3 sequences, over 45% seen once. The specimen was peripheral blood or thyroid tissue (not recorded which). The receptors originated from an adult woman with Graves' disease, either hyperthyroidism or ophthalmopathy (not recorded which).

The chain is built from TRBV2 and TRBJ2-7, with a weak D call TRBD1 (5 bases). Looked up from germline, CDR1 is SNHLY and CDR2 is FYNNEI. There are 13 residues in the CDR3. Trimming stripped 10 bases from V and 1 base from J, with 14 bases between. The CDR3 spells CANSPRVSYEQYF. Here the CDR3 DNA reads TGTGCCAACAGCCCCAGGGTATCCTACGAGCAGTACTTC. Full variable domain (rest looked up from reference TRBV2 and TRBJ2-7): EPEVTQTPSHQVTQMGQEVILRCVPISNHLYFYWYRQILGQKVEFLVSFYNNEISEKSEIFDDQFSVERPDGSNFTLKIRSTKLEDSAMYFCANSPRVSYEQYFGPGTRLTVT.

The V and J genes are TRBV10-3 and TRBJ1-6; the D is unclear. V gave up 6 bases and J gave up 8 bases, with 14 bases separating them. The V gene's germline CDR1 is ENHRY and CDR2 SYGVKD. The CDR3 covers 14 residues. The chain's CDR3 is CAISNLAGDSPLHF. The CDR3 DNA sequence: TGTGCCATCAGCAATCTAGCGGGAGATTCACCCCTCCACTTT.

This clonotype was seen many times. This CDR3 reads CSARPQGFAGELFF. The CDR3, as DNA: TGCAGTGCTAGACCACAGGGATTCGCCGGGGAGCTGTTTTTT. The V gene is TRBV20-1, the J gene TRBJ2-2, with a weak D call TRBD1 (6 bases). CDR1 and CDR2 (germline): DFQATT, SNEGSKA (reference sequence). Trimming left V 2 bases short and J 6 bases short, with 13 bases between. The CDR3 contains 14 residues.

CDR3 region: CSVWGEGPSYEQYF. CDR3 in DNA: TGCAGCGTTTGGGGAGAGGGCCCCTCCTACGAGCAGTACTTC. The rearrangement links TRBV29-1 to TRBJ2-7; D is perhaps TRBD2 (5 bases). V was clipped by 5 bases and J by 0 bases, with 14 bases between them. The CDR3 consists of 14 residues. Germline lookup yields CDR1 SQVTM and CDR2 ANQGSEA.

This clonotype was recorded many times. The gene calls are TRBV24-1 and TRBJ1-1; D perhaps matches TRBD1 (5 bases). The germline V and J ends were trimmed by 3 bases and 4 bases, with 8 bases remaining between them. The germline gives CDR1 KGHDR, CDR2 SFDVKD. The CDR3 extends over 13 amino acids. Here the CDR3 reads CATSDRGVTEAFF. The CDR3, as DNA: TGTGCCACCAGTGATCGAGGGGTCACTGAAGCTTTCTTT.

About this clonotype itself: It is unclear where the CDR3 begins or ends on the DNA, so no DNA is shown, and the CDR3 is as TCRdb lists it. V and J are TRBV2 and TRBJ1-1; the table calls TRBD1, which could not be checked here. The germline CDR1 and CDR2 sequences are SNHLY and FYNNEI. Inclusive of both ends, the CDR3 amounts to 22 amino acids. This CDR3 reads CASSGRDPQETQYFGPGTEAFF.

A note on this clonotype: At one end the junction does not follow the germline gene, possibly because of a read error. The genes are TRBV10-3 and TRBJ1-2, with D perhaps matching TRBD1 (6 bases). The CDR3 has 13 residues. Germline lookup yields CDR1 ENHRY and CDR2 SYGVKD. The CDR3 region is CASSVRGAGGYTF. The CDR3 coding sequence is TGTGCCAGCAGTGTCCGGGGGGCTGGTGGCTACACCTTC.

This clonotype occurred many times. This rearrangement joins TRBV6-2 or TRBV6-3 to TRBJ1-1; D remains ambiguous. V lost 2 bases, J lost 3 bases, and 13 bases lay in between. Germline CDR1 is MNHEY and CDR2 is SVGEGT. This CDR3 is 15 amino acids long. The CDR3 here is CASSYLRQPDTEAFF. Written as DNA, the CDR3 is TGTGCCAGCAGTTACCTTCGCCAGCCGGACACTGAAGCTTTCTTT.

As DNA, the CDR3 is TGTGCCAGCAGCCCCGACGGGGAGATTTCACCCCAGCATTTT. Its translation is CASSPDGEISPQHF. The chain employs TRBV7-2 and TRBJ1-5; D ambiguous. V was trimmed by 5 bases and J by 10 bases, leaving 18 bases between them. CDR3 size: 14 residues. Germline CDR1 and CDR2: SGHTA and FQGNSA.

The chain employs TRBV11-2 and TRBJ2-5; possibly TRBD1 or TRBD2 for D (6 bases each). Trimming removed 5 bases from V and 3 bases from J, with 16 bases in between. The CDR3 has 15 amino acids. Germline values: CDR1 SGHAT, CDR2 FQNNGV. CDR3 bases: TGTGCCAGCAGCGGAGTGGGGGGCGGGGAAGAGACCCAGTACTTC. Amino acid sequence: CASSGVGGGEETQYF.

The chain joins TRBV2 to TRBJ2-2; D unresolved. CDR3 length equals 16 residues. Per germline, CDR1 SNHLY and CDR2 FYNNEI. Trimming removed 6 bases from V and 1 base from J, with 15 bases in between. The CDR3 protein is CASSVLLSLNTGELFF. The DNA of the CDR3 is TGTGCCAGCAGCGTCCTTCTTAGCTTGAACACCGGGGAGCTGTTTTTT. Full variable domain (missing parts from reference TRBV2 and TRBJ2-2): EPEVTQTPSHQVTQMGQEVILRCVPISNHLYFYWYRQILGQKVEFLVSFYNNEISEKSEIFDDQFSVERPDGSNFTLKIRSTKLEDSAMYFCASSVLLSLNTGELFFGEGSRLTVL.

The CDR3 loop reads CASSVVTPRDTEAFF. The CDR3 DNA follows: TGTGCCAGCAGCGTAGTGACACCAAGGGACACTGAAGCTTTCTTT. The V and J genes are TRBV7-8 and TRBJ1-1; D is unclear. With 5 bases removed from V and 3 bases from J, the gap between germline ends came to 16 bases. Germline V lookup: CDR1 SGHVS, CDR2 FQNEAQ. The CDR3 has 15 amino acids.

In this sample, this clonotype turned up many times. CDR3 DNA: TGTGCCAGTACCCAAAGGTCGACTAGCGGGACCGGGGAGCTGTTTTTT. This sequence encodes CASTQRSTSGTGELFF. This chain joins TRBV19 and TRBJ2-2; 10 bases are shared with TRBD2. Per the germline V gene, CDR1 is LNHDA and CDR2 is SQIVND (reference sequence). The V segment lost 7 bases and the J segment 5 bases; nucleotides outside the gene matches: 10. The CDR3 covers 16 residues.

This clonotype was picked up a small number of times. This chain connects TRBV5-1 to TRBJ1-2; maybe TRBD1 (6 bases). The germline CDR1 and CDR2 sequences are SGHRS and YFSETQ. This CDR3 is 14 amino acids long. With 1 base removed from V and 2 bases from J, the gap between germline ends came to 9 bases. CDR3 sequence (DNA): TGCGCCAGCAGCTTGCAGGGGATGAACTATGGCTACACCTTC. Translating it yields CASSLQGMNYGYTF.

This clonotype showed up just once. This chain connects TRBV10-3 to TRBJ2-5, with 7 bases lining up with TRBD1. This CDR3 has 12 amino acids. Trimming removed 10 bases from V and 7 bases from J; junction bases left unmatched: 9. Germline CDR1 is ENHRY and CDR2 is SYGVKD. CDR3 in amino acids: CATRTGGVTQYF. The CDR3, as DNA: TGTGCCACGCGGACAGGCGGCGTGACCCAGTACTTC.

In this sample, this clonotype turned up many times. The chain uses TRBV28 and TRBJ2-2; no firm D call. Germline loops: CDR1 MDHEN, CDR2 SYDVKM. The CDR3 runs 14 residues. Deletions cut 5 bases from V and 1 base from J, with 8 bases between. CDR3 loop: CASSGPMNTGELFF. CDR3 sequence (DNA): TGTGCCAGCAGTGGACCGATGAACACCGGGGAGCTGTTTTTT.

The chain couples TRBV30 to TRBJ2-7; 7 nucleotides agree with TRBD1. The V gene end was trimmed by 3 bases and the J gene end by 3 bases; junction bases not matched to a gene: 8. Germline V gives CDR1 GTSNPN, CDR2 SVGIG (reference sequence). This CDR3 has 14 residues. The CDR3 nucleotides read TGTGCCTGGAGGAGGGGACAGCCTAACTACGAGCAGTACTTC. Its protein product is CAWRRGQPNYEQYF.

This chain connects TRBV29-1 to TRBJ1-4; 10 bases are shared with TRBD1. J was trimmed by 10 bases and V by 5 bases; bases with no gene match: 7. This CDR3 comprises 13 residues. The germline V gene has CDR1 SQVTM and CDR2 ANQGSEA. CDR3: CSVSGQGPGKLFF. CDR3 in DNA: TGCAGCGTTTCGGGACAGGGGCCGGGAAAACTGTTTTTT.

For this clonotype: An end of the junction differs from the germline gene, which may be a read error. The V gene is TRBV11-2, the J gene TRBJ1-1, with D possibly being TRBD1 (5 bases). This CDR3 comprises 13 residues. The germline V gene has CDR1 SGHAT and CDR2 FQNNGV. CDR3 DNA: TGTGCCAGCAGCTTTGGGGGGAACGCTGAGGCTTTCTTT. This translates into CASSFGGNAEAFF.